These T cell receptor beta chains were read from a single sample in a study of CD8+CD57+ T cells in acquired aplastic anemia. TCRdb ran MiXCR on the reads and lists one entry per CDR3 protein. The profile covers fewer than 250,000 distinct CDR3 sequences, with around 45% appearing a single time and over 7.5% taken by the ten largest. Material for sequencing was sorted CD4+, CD8+, or CD8+CD57+ T cells (not recorded which) from PBMCs. These receptors were obtained from a human donor with aplastic anemia. Each CDR3 is given with its conserved first and last residue. A D gene is named only where the DNA matches it firmly. Expanded clones get a size class; other rows say once, few or many, or leave the size out.

>TRBJ2-3|.|.|TRBV9
TGTGCCAGCAGCGAAACGGAGGGCCCCTACGAGCAGTATTTT
CASSETEGPYEQYF
>TRBJ2-7|TRBD2|few|TRBV7-9
TGTGCCAGCAGTGAGCGGGGGGCCATGTACGTGCAGTACTTC
CASSERGAMYVQYF
>TRBJ1-2|.|.|TRBV19
TGTGCCAGTAGTATCGCTCGTGTGGCAGGGTTAGCCTATGGCTACACCTTC
CASSIARVAGLAYGYTF
>TRBJ1-2|TRBD1|many|TRBV30
TGTGCCTGGAGCGGACAGGGGGACTATGGCTACACCTTC
CAWSGQGDYGYTF
>TRBJ1-1|.|once|TRBV9
TGTGCCAGCAGCGTTGGGGCTCAGAACACTGAAGCTTTCTTT
CASSVGAQNTEAFF
>TRBJ2-3|TRBD1|many|TRBV6-5
TGTGCCAGCAGTTACGTCCAGGGGGGCACAGATACGCAGTATTTT
CASSYVQGGTDTQYF
>TRBJ2-2|.|.|TRBV7-2
TGTGCCAGCAGCTTAGTTCTGGGTCTCGACACCGGGGAGCTGTTTTTT
CASSLVLGLDTGELFF
>TRBJ2-7|TRBD2|.|TRBV15
TGTGCCACCAGCAGCTTGGTGTTCTGGAGCGGGGGGTACTCCTACGAGCAGTACTTC
CATSSLVFWSGGYSYEQYF
>TRBJ2-3|TRBD2|.|TRBV5-1
TGCGCCAGCAGCCCTAGCAGCGGGGGGGTGGATACGCAGTATTTT
CASSPSSGGVDTQYF
>TRBJ1-4|.|once|TRBV7-9
TGTGCCAGCAGCTTAAATCCGGGGACAACTAATGAAAAACTGTTTTTT
CASSLNPGTTNEKLFF
>TRBJ2-7|TRBD1|many|TRBV7-6
TGTGCCAGCAGCTTGGGCTCAGGGGGATCGTTTACCTACGAGCAGTACTTC
CASSLGSGGSFTYEQYF
>TRBJ2-5|.|.|TRBV2
TGTGCCAGCAGGACTACGGGTGAGGAGACCCAGTACTTC
CASRTTGEETQYF
>TRBJ1-3|.|.|TRBV12-3/TRBV12-4
TGTGCCAGTAGGTACCTCCCTGGACAGCTCTCTGGAAACACCATATATTTT
CASRYLPGQLSGNTIYF
>TRBJ2-1|.|many|TRBV20-1
TGCAGTGCCCGTTCGGGCGTGGAGAACAATGAGCAGTTCTTC
CSARSGVENNEQFF
>TRBJ1-4|.|.|TRBV25-1
TGTGCCAGCAGTGAAGGTCGGGGGCTCTATAGTGAGAAACTGTTTTTT
CASSEGRGLYSEKLFF
>TRBJ2-5|TRBD2|once|TRBV7-9
TGTGCCAGCAGCTTAGCGAGGCCAGCGGGGGGGCTAAAGGAGACCCAGTACTTC
CASSLARPAGGLKETQYF
>TRBJ1-6|.|many|TRBV5-6
TGTGCCAGCACCGACAGCTTCGGGGGTGATTCACCCCTCCACTTT
CASTDSFGGDSPLHF
>TRBJ2-1|.|many|TRBV7-6
TGTGCCAGCAGCCCGATTTACTCGGGACCCTACAATGAGCAGTTCTTC
CASSPIYSGPYNEQFF
>TRBJ2-7|.|.|TRBV25-1
TGTGCCAGCAGTGCAGGAACCGAGCAGTACTTC
CASSAGTEQYF
>TRBJ1-1|.|.|TRBV15
TGTGCCACCAGCAGTAGCGGGATCACTGAAGCTTTCTTT
CATSSSGITEAFF
>TRBJ1-1|TRBD1|.|TRBV6-2/TRBV6-3
TGTGCCAGCAGTTACCCCCGGGACAGGGTCACTGAAGCTTTCTTT
CASSYPRDRVTEAFF
>TRBJ2-3|TRBD2|.|TRBV5-8
TGTGCCAGCAGCCTCGGGACTAGCGGCGCAGATACGCAGTATTTT
CASSLGTSGADTQYF
>TRBJ2-1|TRBD2|many|TRBV11-2
TGTGCCAGCAGCTTCCGCCGGGGGGTGCGGAGGTTAAGCTCCTACAATGAGCAGTTCTTC
CASSFRRGVRRLSSYNEQFF
>TRBJ2-3|TRBD1|.|TRBV19
TGTGCCAGTAGTATTGACAGGGTTCGGGATACGCAGTATTTT
CASSIDRVRDTQYF
>TRBJ1-2|.|many|TRBV4-3
TGCGCCAGCAGCCAAGATGGCCGTGGCGATGGCTACACCTTC
CASSQDGRGDGYTF
>TRBJ1-2|.|many|TRBV29-1
TGCAGCGTTGCCTCCTCAACGCCGCGACCTAACTATGGCTACACCTTC
CSVASSTPRPNYGYTF
>TRBJ1-5|TRBD1|.|TRBV19
TGTGCCAGTAGTAACCTCGGGACAGGTACCCTGCCCCAGCATTTT
CASSNLGTGTLPQHF
>TRBJ2-2|.|many|TRBV15
TGTGCCACCAGCAGGACAACAGAGACCGGGGAGCTGTTTTTT
CATSRTTETGELFF
>TRBJ2-7|TRBD1|.|TRBV14
TGTGCCAGCTCGGGACAGGGCTACGAGCAGTACTTC
CASSGQGYEQYF
>TRBJ1-3|.|.|TRBV4-2
TGTGCCAGCAGCCAAGAAGGGGGACAAAGCTCTGGAAACACCATATATTTT
CASSQEGGQSSGNTIYF
>TRBJ1-1|.|many|TRBV12-3/TRBV12-4
TGTGCCAGCAGTCACGGGGACACTGAAGCTTTCTTT
CASSHGDTEAFF
>TRBJ2-5|.|.|TRBV5-1
TGCGCCAGCAGCTTGGCAGGGGGGAATAGGGAGACCCAGTACTTC
CASSLAGGNRETQYF
>TRBJ2-1|TRBD2|many|TRBV2
TGTGCCATTAGACACAGACTAGCGGGGGAAAATGAGCAGTTCTTC
CAIRHRLAGENEQFF